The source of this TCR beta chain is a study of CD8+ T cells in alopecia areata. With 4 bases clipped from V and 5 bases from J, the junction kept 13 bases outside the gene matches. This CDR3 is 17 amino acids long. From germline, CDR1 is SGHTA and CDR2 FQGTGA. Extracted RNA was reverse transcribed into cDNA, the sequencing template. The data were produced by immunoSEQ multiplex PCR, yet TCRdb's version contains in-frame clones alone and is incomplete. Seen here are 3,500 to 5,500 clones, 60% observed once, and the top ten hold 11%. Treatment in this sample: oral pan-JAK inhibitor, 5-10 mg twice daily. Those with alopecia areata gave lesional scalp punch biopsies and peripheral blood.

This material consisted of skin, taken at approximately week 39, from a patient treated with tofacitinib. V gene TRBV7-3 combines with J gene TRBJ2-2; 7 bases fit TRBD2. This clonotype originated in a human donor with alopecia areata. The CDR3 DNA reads TGTGCCAGCAGCTCCTCCGGGACTACAACAAAGACCGGGGAGCTGTTTTTT. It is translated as CASSSSGTTTKTGELFF.